These 31 T cell receptor beta chains came from one sample sequenced in a study of CD8 T cells in ankylosing spondylitis. Each CDR3 protein is one row after TCRdb ran MiXCR on the 5' RACE reads. Of 30,000 to 45,000 distinct CDR3 sequences in the sample, over 10% were seen once. The sequenced sample consisted of synovial fluid, either unsorted or a sorted T cell fraction (not recorded which). The receptors come from a male donor with ankylosing spondylitis.

The rearrangement links TRBV6-2 or TRBV6-3 to TRBJ2-3; no reliable D call. Looked up from germline, CDR1 is MNHEY and CDR2 is SVGEGT. This CDR3 has 12 amino acids. V was cut by 6 bases and J by 0 bases, with 4 bases left in between. CDR3 DNA: TGTGCCAGCAGGAAGAGCACAGATACGCAGTATTTT. This gives the protein CASRKSTDTQYF.

This clonotype was observed many times. This chain joins TRBV28 and TRBJ2-1; D might be TRBD2 (6 bases). Germline CDR1 is MDHEN and CDR2 is SYDVKM. Trimming left V 2 bases short and J 7 bases short, with 15 bases between. This CDR3 has 15 amino acids. This CDR3 reads CASSLGREAWNEQFF. In nucleotides, the CDR3 is TGTGCCAGCAGTTTAGGCAGGGAGGCGTGGAATGAGCAGTTCTTC.

The gene calls are TRBV3-1 and TRBJ2-1; TRBD1 might be the D (6 bases). Trimming took off 4 bases at V and 4 bases at J, with 17 bases between the two ends. The CDR3 sequence is 16 residues long. CDR1 is LGHDT, CDR2 YNNKEL, per germline (reference sequence). The CDR3 coding sequence is TGTGCCAGCAGCCGAGGACAGCGATGGTATTACAATGAGCAGTTCTTC. The encoded protein is CASSRGQRWYYNEQFF.

This chain joins TRBV6-2 or TRBV6-3 and TRBJ2-5; D possibly corresponds to TRBD2 (5 bases). The germline CDR1 and CDR2 sequences are MNHEY and SVGEGT. V was shortened by 5 bases and J by 1 base, with 8 bases between the two germline ends. This CDR3 is 13 amino acids long. The DNA for the CDR3 is TGTGCCAGCAGTCCTAGCCCCCAAGAGACCCAGTACTTC. This gives the protein CASSPSPQETQYF.

The table lists this clonotype with many counts. The J gene is TRBJ2-7, the V gene TRBV5-1; 14 bases map to TRBD2. CDR1 and CDR2 (germline): SGHRS, YFSETQ. V lost 4 bases to trimming and J lost 5 bases; unmatched junction nucleotides: 8. The CDR3 covers 16 residues. The CDR3 coding sequence is TGCGCCAGCAGCCCCGGACTAGCGGGAGGAAAAGACGAGCAGTACTTC. Translation: CASSPGLAGGKDEQYF.

This clonotype turned up a few times. CDR3 in DNA: TGTGCCAGCGGGAGGGCAGAAAGACCCACCTATCTCCACTTT. Translating it yields CASGRAERPTYLHF. This sequence joins TRBV9 and TRBJ1-6; unclear D gene. The CDR3 sequence is 14 residues long. Germline values: CDR1 SGDLS, CDR2 YYNGEE. Trimming pared 7 bases from V and 16 bases from J, leaving 24 bases between.

In this sample, this clonotype turned up a few times. The V call is TRBV12-3 or TRBV12-4, the J call TRBJ2-7; D gene uncertain. This CDR3 is built from 13 residues. V lost 6 bases, J lost 3 bases, and 12 bases lay in between. The CDR3 region has the DNA TGTGCCAGCAGCAACGATGTAGACTACGAGCAGTACTTC. Amino acids: CASSNDVDYEQYF.

The genes are TRBV29-1 and TRBJ2-2, with 10 nucleotides matching TRBD1. Germline values: CDR1 SQVTM, CDR2 ANQGSEA. The CDR3 loop spans 17 amino acids. V lost 7 bases and J lost 1; bases outside the gene matches: 12. For the CDR3, the DNA is TGCAGCGCCTTTGGGACAGGGGTCCGTATGAACACCGGGGAGCTGTTTTTT. Encoded protein: CSAFGTGVRMNTGELFF.

This clonotype was counted ten times or more. CDR3 nucleotide sequence: TGTGCCAGCAGCCAAGATGCGGCTAGCGGGAGTAATGAGCAGTTCTTC. This translates into CASSQDAASGSNEQFF. J is TRBJ2-1 and V is TRBV4-2, with TRBD2 identical over 10 bases. The CDR3 runs 16 residues. The germline V gene encodes CDR1 LGHNA and CDR2 YNFKEQ. Trimming took 0 bases from V and 7 from J; bases not matched to a gene: 6.

This clonotype was detected a few times. The chain couples TRBV12-3 or TRBV12-4 to TRBJ2-3, with no clear D. The CDR3 is 13 amino acids. V was trimmed by 7 bases and J by 6 bases, leaving 14 bases between them. CDR3 protein: CASTLGSRDTQYF. The CDR3 bases are TGTGCCAGCACCCTAGGGTCCCGGGATACGCAGTATTTT.

V is TRBV11-2 and J is TRBJ2-5; tentatively, D is TRBD2 (6 bases). Germline V gives CDR1 SGHAT, CDR2 FQNNGV. Trimming stripped 5 bases from V and 2 bases from J, with 15 bases between. This CDR3 spans 15 amino acids. The CDR3 bases are TGTGCCAGCAGCACCCGGCGGGGCTGGCAAGAGACCCAGTACTTC. Protein sequence: CASSTRRGWQETQYF.

This clonotype was counted at least ten times. This rearrangement joins TRBV24-1 to TRBJ2-1; D is possibly TRBD1 (6 bases). The CDR3 covers 14 residues. With 9 bases removed from V and 4 bases from J, the gap between germline ends came to 15 bases. Germline CDR1 is KGHDR and CDR2 is SFDVKD. CDR3 amino acids: CATATGGAYNEQFF. Written as DNA, the CDR3 is TGTGCCACCGCCACTGGGGGCGCTTACAATGAGCAGTTCTTC.

The chain combines TRBV12-3 or TRBV12-4 with TRBJ2-2; D assignment may be TRBD1 or TRBD2 (5 bases each). Trimming left V 7 bases short and J 2 bases short, with 8 bases between. The CDR3 is 13 residues long. CDR3 sequence (DNA): TGTGCCAGCACGGGACCCAACACCGGGGAGCTGTTTTTT. Protein: CASTGPNTGELFF.

This clonotype was counted at least ten times. The chain joins TRBV29-1 to TRBJ1-2, with D possibly TRBD1 on 6 matching bases. Germline V CDR1 and CDR2: SQVTM, ANQGSEA. The CDR3 totals 14 residues. Trimming removed 6 bases at V and 1 base at J, with 15 bases between. The CDR3 DNA reads as TGCAGCGTACAGGGTAGCGCCTTTAACTATGGCTACACCTTC. This gives the protein CSVQGSAFNYGYTF.

V is TRBV4-1 and J is TRBJ2-2; D uncertain. The CDR3 is 14 residues long. The V end lost 6 bases, the J end lost 3 bases, and 11 bases lay between the germline ends. The V gene's germline CDR1 is MGHRA and CDR2 YSYEKL. The CDR3 is CASSPFHYTGELFF. The DNA of the CDR3 is TGCGCCAGCAGTCCTTTCCATTACACCGGGGAGCTGTTTTTT.

This clonotype was counted a few times. The gene calls are TRBV20-1 and TRBJ2-3; 8 nucleotides line up with TRBD2. The V and J ends lost 0 bases and 7 bases, in that order; junction bases with no gene match: 12. CDR1 and CDR2 (germline): DFQATT, SNEGSKA (reference sequence). There are 16 residues in the CDR3. The chain's CDR3 is CSARDIAAGESYTQYF. CDR3 nucleotide sequence: TGCAGTGCTAGAGATATCGCAGCGGGGGAATCATATACGCAGTATTTT.

This clonotype was recorded a few times. The chain links TRBV7-2 to TRBJ1-5; D may be TRBD1 (5 bases). Per germline, CDR1 SGHTA and CDR2 FQGNSA. This CDR3 is built from 18 residues. V was clipped by 2 bases and J by 4 bases, with 21 bases between them. The CDR3: CASSLSGHPLGVNQPQHF. The CDR3 nucleotides are TGTGCCAGCAGCTTAAGCGGACATCCCCTGGGGGTAAATCAGCCCCAGCATTTT.

The chain has TRBV20-1 and TRBJ2-2; TRBD2 aligns across 9 bases. The CDR3 is 14 amino acids. Germline CDR1 is DFQATT and CDR2 is SNEGSKA (reference sequence). The J segment lost 5 bases and the V segment lost 5 bases, leaving 6 bases of the junction unmatched. CDR3: CSAGGGLATGELFF. For the CDR3, the DNA is TGCAGTGCTGGCGGGGGACTAGCAACCGGGGAGCTGTTTTTT.

This clonotype was seen more than once but under ten times. The chain employs TRBV30 and TRBJ2-5; D uncertain. Germline lookup yields CDR1 GTSNPN and CDR2 SVGIG (reference sequence). The germline V and J ends were trimmed by 3 bases and 5 bases, with 13 bases remaining between them. This CDR3 has 13 residues. The CDR3 nucleotides read TGTGCCTGGAGGGCCGATTTCCCTGAGACCCAGTACTTC. Translation: CAWRADFPETQYF.

The V call is TRBV12-3 or TRBV12-4, the J call TRBJ2-1, with D possibly TRBD2 on 5 matching bases. The germline V and J ends were trimmed by 3 bases and 12 bases, with 21 bases remaining between them. CDR3 length: 15 amino acids. The CDR3 loop is CASSFKTLALLGQFF. The CDR3 DNA reads as TGTGCCAGCAGTTTTAAAACCCTAGCCCTACTTGGGCAGTTCTTC.

This chain uses TRBV4-1 with TRBJ2-7, with D hard to call. V was shortened by 4 bases and J by 6 bases, with 13 bases between the two germline ends. This CDR3 is built from 13 residues. Germline loops: CDR1 MGHRA, CDR2 YSYEKL. The CDR3 DNA sequence: TGCGCCAGCAGCCCCCGGACCCTCGGCGAGCAGTACTTC. Protein product: CASSPRTLGEQYF.

The chain employs TRBV7-9 and TRBJ2-5; TRBD2 matches at 7 bases. This CDR3 region has 14 residues. Germline assignment: CDR1 SEHNR and CDR2 FQNEAQ (reference sequence). With 4 bases clipped from V and 1 base from J, the junction kept 3 bases outside the gene matches. CDR3 region: CASSSSGTQETQYF. As DNA, the CDR3 is TGTGCCAGCAGCTCAAGCGGGACCCAAGAGACCCAGTACTTC.

In its sample, this clonotype was seen a few times. The chain combines TRBV9 with TRBJ2-7, with D maybe TRBD1 (5 bases). This CDR3 region has 13 residues. Trimming cost V 4 bases and J 7 bases, with 15 bases left between them. Looked up from germline, CDR1 is SGDLS and CDR2 is YYNGEE. This CDR3 is CASSPEAAGEQYF. CDR3 nucleotides: TGTGCCAGCAGCCCAGAGGCGGCAGGGGAGCAGTACTTC.

This clonotype rates as medium-sized. V is TRBV7-9 and J is TRBJ2-5, with a tentative D call TRBD1 (5 bases). Germline CDR1 reads SEHNR; CDR2 reads FQNEAQ (reference sequence). This CDR3 contains 16 residues. The germline V and J ends were trimmed by 1 base and 4 bases, with 16 bases remaining between them. The CDR3 here is CASSLGRQGSTETQYF. The CDR3 DNA reads TGTGCCAGCAGCTTAGGACGGCAGGGTAGTACAGAGACCCAGTACTTC. Full variable domain (remainder filled in from reference TRBV7-9 and TRBJ2-5): DTGVSQNPRHKITKRGQNVTFRCDPISEHNRLYWYRQTLGQGPEFLTYFQNEAQLEKSRLLSDRFSAERPKGSFSTLEIQRTEQGDSAMYLCASSLGRQGSTETQYFGPGTRLLVL.

The gene calls are TRBV7-8 and TRBJ2-5; 9 nucleotides match TRBD1. Germline loops: CDR1 SGHVS, CDR2 FQNEAQ. J gave up 1 base and V 3 bases, and 6 bases lay outside the gene matches. The CDR3 has 16 amino acids. The CDR3 nucleotides are TGTGCCAGCAGCTTCGACAGGGGGACCCTCCAAGAGACCCAGTACTTC. Translation gives CASSFDRGTLQETQYF.

This clonotype is classed as medium-sized (0.01 to 0.1%). The chain employs TRBV25-1 and TRBJ1-6; maybe TRBD1 (5 bases). In germline, CDR1 is MGHDK, CDR2 SYGVNS. V shed 6 bases and J shed 9 bases, with 12 bases lying between them. The length of the CDR3 is 13 residues. The CDR3 region is CASRGERASPLHF. The CDR3 nucleotides read TGTGCCAGCAGGGGGGAGAGGGCTTCACCCCTCCACTTT.

The chain joins TRBV27 to TRBJ1-2; D is ambiguous. Trimming removed 5 bases at V and 8 bases at J, with 18 bases between. Looked up from germline, CDR1 is MNHEY and CDR2 is SMNVEV (reference sequence). This CDR3 contains 14 residues. The CDR3 DNA is TGTGCCAGCAGTGGGATACGAGCACCAAAGGGCTACACCTTC. It translates to CASSGIRAPKGYTF.

This clonotype has ten or more counts. The chain combines TRBV6-1 with TRBJ1-2; TRBD1 matches at 7 bases. Trimming cost V 6 bases and J 3 bases; bases outside gene matches: 10. The CDR3 loop spans 15 amino acids. Germline CDR1 MNHNS, CDR2 SASEGT. The CDR3, as DNA: TGTGCCAGCAGGCCCTCGGTAGGGGGCGACTATGGCTACACCTTC. It yields the protein CASRPSVGGDYGYTF.

The V gene is TRBV11-2, the J gene TRBJ1-2; D remains ambiguous. The V and J ends lost 4 bases and 6 bases respectively, with 12 bases between them. The germline CDR1 and CDR2 sequences are SGHAT and FQNNGV. This CDR3 has 13 amino acids. The DNA for the CDR3 is TGTGCCAGCAGCTCCCAAGGTTTCCATGGCTACACCTTC. This encodes CASSSQGFHGYTF.

The CDR3 protein is CASSPRGYTEAFF. The CDR3 nucleotides are TGTGCCAGCAGCCCCAGGGGGTACACTGAAGCTTTCTTT. This sequence joins TRBV7-3 and TRBJ1-1; TRBD1 agrees at 7 bases. The CDR3 length is 13 residues. V was pared by 5 bases and J by 3 bases, with 3 bases of the junction left unmatched. The germline V gene encodes CDR1 SGHTA and CDR2 FQGTGA. Looking up the rest from reference TRBV7-3 and TRBJ1-1 gives the full variable domain: GAGVSQTPSNKVTEKGKYVELRCDPISGHTALYWYRQSLGQGPEFLIYFQGTGAADDSGLPNDRFFAVRPEGSVSTLKIQRTERGDSAVYLCASSPRGYTEAFFGQGTRLTVV.

This clonotype was picked up a small number of times. The chain joins TRBV6-1 to TRBJ1-6; tentatively, D is TRBD1 (5 bases). Germline CDR1 reads MNHNS; CDR2 reads SASEGT. V lost 5 bases and J 4 bases, leaving 24 bases between the germline ends. This CDR3 comprises 19 residues. CDR3 sequence reads: CASSNPGRRVPRYNSPLHF. The CDR3 DNA sequence: TGTGCCAGCAGTAATCCGGGACGGAGGGTACCGAGATATAATTCACCCCTCCACTTT.